Presented here are 26 T cell receptor beta chains from one specimen sequenced in a study of CD8+CD57+ T cells in acquired aplastic anemia (dated by TCRdb to 2016 to 2019). TCRdb records Illumina HiSeq 2000 as the sequencer. Genomic DNA was used as template for profiling of TCR beta VDJ combinations and CDR3 sequences. The public sequencing data were trimmed at Q25 with fastp and processed into clonotypes with MiXCR by TCRdb, which kept only in-frame beta chains. Rows merge per CDR3 protein into single entries with the most common DNA and genes. The sample data list 55,000 to 60,000 distinct CDR3 sequences, and approximately 52% of these were observed just once. Together, the top ten hold approximately 15% of the sample. The patients picked for sequencing were ones in whom flow cytometry had shown an expansion of CD8+CD57+ cells. Sequences were obtained from sorted CD4+, CD8+, or CD8+CD57+ T cells (not recorded which) from PBMCs. The receptors originated from a human donor with aplastic anemia.

The V and J genes are TRBV19 and TRBJ2-7; either TRBD1 or TRBD2 may supply D (5 bases each). The ends were cut back, 6 bases at V and 7 bases at J, with 16 bases in the middle. The CDR3 covers 13 residues. Germline CDR1 and CDR2: LNHDA and SQIVND (reference sequence). The CDR3 sequence: CASSPGRGLEQYF. The CDR3 nucleotides read TGTGCCAGTAGCCCGGGACGAGGGTTGGAGCAGTACTTC.

As to this clonotype: No conserved phenylalanine or tryptophan is present at the end of the CDR3, so a read error is the likely explanation. This chain joins TRBV7-2 and TRBJ2-7; no firm D call. V lost 1 base and J 2 bases, leaving 12 bases between the germline ends. The V gene's germline CDR1 is SGHTA and CDR2 FQGNSA. The CDR3 runs 15 residues. The CDR3 region is CASSLGAKLTYEQYL. Written as DNA, the CDR3 is TGTGCCAGCAGCTTAGGGGCTAAGCTAACCTACGAGCAGTACCTC.

The chain joins TRBV10-3 to TRBJ1-1; D perhaps matches TRBD1 (6 bases). The germline V gene encodes CDR1 ENHRY and CDR2 SYGVKD. Deletions cut 7 bases from V and 0 bases from J, with 12 bases between. The CDR3 consists of 14 residues. The CDR3 region has the DNA TGTGCCATCACGACAGGCGGATTGAACACTGAAGCTTTCTTT. Translated, it gives CAITTGGLNTEAFF.

This clonotype was seen at least ten times. V usage is TRBV5-4 and J usage is TRBJ1-2; 7 bases are shared with TRBD1. The CDR3 has 13 amino acids. J was trimmed by 4 bases and V by 4 bases; bases with no gene match: 4. Germline V lookup: CDR1 SGHNT, CDR2 YYREEE (reference sequence). CDR3 residues: CASSPDRTYGYTF. The CDR3 nucleotides read TGTGCCAGCAGCCCGGACAGGACCTATGGCTACACCTTC.

At least ten counts were recorded for this clonotype. The chain links TRBV2 to TRBJ1-5, with D possibly matching TRBD1 (5 bases). The CDR3 has 14 amino acids. Germline V gives CDR1 SNHLY, CDR2 FYNNEI. With 3 bases removed from V and 1 base from J, the gap between germline ends came to 7 bases. In nucleotides, the CDR3 is TGTGCCAGCAGTGACGGGGACAGCAATCAGCCCCAGCATTTT. As protein: CASSDGDSNQPQHF.

CDR3: CASSSLTPDSGYGYTF. The CDR3 DNA reads as TGTGCCAGCAGCTCATTGACGCCTGACAGCGGGTATGGCTACACCTTC. V is TRBV5-4 and J is TRBJ1-2, with D tentatively TRBD1 (5 bases). V lost 3 bases and J 5 bases, leaving 20 bases between the germline ends. This CDR3 is 16 amino acids long. In germline, CDR1 is SGHNT, CDR2 YYREEE (reference sequence).

The rearrangement links TRBV10-3 to TRBJ2-1; TRBD1 matches at 9 bases. The CDR3 covers 17 residues. The germline CDR1 and CDR2 sequences are ENHRY and SYGVKD. V lost 10 bases and J lost 0; bases outside the gene matches: 13. CDR3 nucleotides: TGTGCCACCAGCGAATCCCCGGGACAGGGCTCCTACAATGAGCAGTTCTTC. Protein sequence: CATSESPGQGSYNEQFF.

Details on this clonotype: Compared with germline, one end of the junction differs, possibly owing to a read error. The V and J genes are TRBV2 and TRBJ1-2, with D unresolved. The CDR3 totals 15 residues. Germline CDR1 SNHLY, CDR2 FYNNEI. CDR3 sequence: CASTRWAATNYGYIF. The CDR3 bases are TGTGCCAGCACACGATGGGCAGCCACTAACTATGGCTACATCTTC.

The chain has TRBV15 and TRBJ1-1, with unresolved D. Trimming pared 0 bases from V and 2 bases from J, leaving 1 base between. This CDR3 is 12 amino acids long. CDR1 is LNHNV and CDR2 is YYDKDF in the germline V gene (reference sequence). The CDR3 region is CATSRDNTEAFF. Written as DNA, the CDR3 is TGTGCCACCAGCAGAGATAACACTGAAGCTTTCTTT.

The rearrangement joins TRBV20-1 to TRBJ2-7; D tentatively fits TRBD1 or TRBD2 (6 bases each). Trimming stripped 6 bases from V and 2 bases from J, with 17 bases between. There are 14 residues in the CDR3. Germline CDR1 reads DFQATT; CDR2 reads SNEGSKA (reference sequence). The CDR3 protein is CSAIRGVNAYEQYF. As DNA, the CDR3 is TGCAGTGCCATAAGGGGGGTAAATGCCTACGAGCAGTACTTC.

This chain connects TRBV6-2 or TRBV6-3 to TRBJ2-3; 11 bases fit TRBD2. The V segment lost 2 bases and the J segment 5 bases; nucleotides outside the gene matches: 6. Looked up from germline, CDR1 is MNHEY and CDR2 is SVGEGT. CDR3 length equals 16 residues. DNA of the CDR3: TGTGCCAGCAGTTACCCGACTAGCGGGGTCCAAGATACGCAGTATTTT. Its translation is CASSYPTSGVQDTQYF.

The sample holds many counts of this clonotype. The rearrangement uses TRBV20-1 and TRBJ2-1, with a possible D match to TRBD1 (6 bases). The germline CDR1 and CDR2 sequences are DFQATT and SNEGSKA (reference sequence). The CDR3 covers 13 residues. The germline V and J ends were trimmed by 3 bases and 9 bases, with 15 bases remaining between them. CDR3 nucleotides: TGCAGTGCTAGGGAGCTACAGGGTGGTGAGCAGTTCTTC. The encoded protein is CSARELQGGEQFF.

Notes on this clonotype: Given the absence of the conserved phenylalanine or tryptophan at the CDR3 end, a read error is likely. V and J are TRBV6-1 and TRBJ2-6; 8 bases are a match to TRBD1. Germline loops: CDR1 MNHNS, CDR2 SASEGT. Trimming cost V 7 bases and J 1 base; bases outside gene matches: 6. This CDR3 region has 16 residues. The CDR3 DNA reads TGTGCCAGCACGACGGACAGGGCGTCTGGGGCCAACGTCCTGACTTCC. Its translation is CASTTDRASGANVLTS.

The genes are TRBV19 and TRBJ2-7; maybe TRBD2 (7 bases). Germline-derived CDR1 and CDR2 are LNHDA and SQIVND (reference sequence). CDR3 size: 11 residues. The V and J ends lost 11 bases and 5 bases respectively, with 13 bases between them. CDR3 DNA sequence: TGTGCCTCATGGGGGGGCAACGAGCAGTACTTC. Residues: CASWGGNEQYF. The full variable domain, rest sourced from reference TRBV19 and TRBJ2-7, is DGGITQSPKYLFRKEGQNVTLSCEQNLNHDAMYWYRQDPGQGLRLIYYSQIVNDFQKGDIAEGYSVSREKKESFPLTVTSAQKNPTAFYLCASWGGNEQYFGPGTRLTVT.

This clonotype was observed a few times. The chain carries TRBV27 and TRBJ1-1; perhaps TRBD1 as D (6 bases). Germline V gene sequence: CDR1 MNHEY, CDR2 SMNVEV (reference sequence). The CDR3 length is 13 residues. V lost 6 bases and J lost 1, with 9 bases in between. Here the CDR3 reads CASRGHSNTEAFF. For the CDR3, the DNA is TGTGCCAGCAGGGGACACTCGAACACTGAAGCTTTCTTT.

This clonotype was found once. One base away lies a much larger clone, so this may be a sequencing read error. CDR3 residues: CASSPLTGAGEAFF. DNA for the CDR3: TGCGCCAGCAGCCCGCTGACAGGGGCCGGTGAAGCTTTCTTT. The chain links TRBV4-1 to TRBJ1-1, with 8 bases identical to TRBD1. Germline V gene sequence: CDR1 MGHRA, CDR2 YSYEKL. The V segment lost 4 bases and the J segment 7 bases; nucleotides outside the gene matches: 8. The CDR3 sequence is 14 residues long.

This clonotype is a singleton in its sample. The chain employs TRBV6-2 or TRBV6-3 and TRBJ2-3; D gene uncertain. Germline CDR1 is MNHEY and CDR2 is SVGEGT. The CDR3 runs to 12 residues. V dropped 5 bases and J dropped 4 bases, with 7 bases sitting between them. CDR3 in DNA: TGTGCCAGCAGTCCCACATCAGATACGCAGTATTTT. Its protein product is CASSPTSDTQYF.

This clonotype is labeled as medium-sized. This chain links TRBV9 with TRBJ2-1; TRBD2 matches 12 bases. The CDR3 contains 15 residues. In germline, CDR1 is SGDLS, CDR2 YYNGEE. The V and J ends lost 3 bases and 6 bases, in that order; junction bases with no gene match: 4. CDR3 sequence reads: CASSETSGGRNEQFF. CDR3 nucleotides: TGTGCCAGCAGCGAGACTAGCGGGGGTCGCAATGAGCAGTTCTTC.

CDR3 region: CASSKQTNTEAFF. CDR3 bases: TGTGCCAGCAGCAAGCAAACGAACACTGAAGCTTTCTTT. The chain is built from TRBV7-6 and TRBJ1-1; D call uncertain. Germline values: CDR1 SGHVS, CDR2 FNYEAQ. The CDR3 length is 13 residues. The V end was cut by 5 bases, the J end by 1 base, with 8 bases between.

This clonotype occurred a few times. J is TRBJ1-2 and V is TRBV29-1, with 7 nucleotides matching TRBD1. Germline loops: CDR1 SQVTM, CDR2 ANQGSEA. J gave up 4 bases and V 8 bases, and 10 bases lay outside the gene matches. This CDR3 is built from 13 residues. The CDR3 nucleotides are TGCAGCACCCGGGACAGCTTTTCCTATGGCTACACCTTC. Translating gives CSTRDSFSYGYTF.

The chain links TRBV15 to TRBJ1-3; D is possibly TRBD1 (6 bases). In germline, CDR1 is LNHNV, CDR2 YYDKDF (reference sequence). V lost 0 bases, J lost 4 bases, and 10 bases lay in between. There are 15 residues in the CDR3. CDR3 amino acids: CATSRDSGAGNTIYF. The CDR3 DNA reads TGTGCCACCAGCAGAGATTCAGGGGCGGGAAACACCATATATTTT.

The J gene is TRBJ1-4, the V gene TRBV7-9; D remains unclear. This CDR3 comprises 14 residues. Germline V gene sequence: CDR1 SEHNR, CDR2 FQNEAQ (reference sequence). Trimming left V 0 bases short and J 2 bases short, with 4 bases between. CDR3 nucleotide sequence: TGTGCCAGCAGCTTAGCGGGGACTAATGAAAAACTGTTTTTT. Protein sequence: CASSLAGTNEKLFF.

As concerns this clonotype: Compared with germline, one end of the junction differs, possibly owing to a read error. The rearrangement links TRBV19 to TRBJ1-5; D gene ambiguous. The CDR3 sequence is 14 residues long. Germline values: CDR1 LNHDA, CDR2 SQIVND (reference sequence). CDR3 nucleotide sequence: TGTGCCAATAGTATTCCTGGCCTATATCAGCCCCAGCATTTT. It encodes CANSIPGLYQPQHF.

This clonotype has ten or more counts. CDR3: CASSRQGQGGELFF. The CDR3 DNA is TGCGCCAGCAGCCGACAGGGACAGGGCGGGGAGCTGTTTTTT. The rearrangement uses TRBV5-1 and TRBJ2-2, with 9 bases fitting TRBD1. The CDR3 is 14 amino acids. V shed 4 bases, J shed 7 bases, and the junction held 5 bases outside the gene matches. Germline CDR1 reads SGHRS; CDR2 reads YFSETQ.

This clonotype appeared once. The chain employs TRBV20-1 and TRBJ2-7; TRBD1 matches 8 bases. Germline-derived CDR1 and CDR2 are DFQATT and SNEGSKA (reference sequence). Trimming took 5 bases from V and 2 from J; bases not matched to a gene: 8. This CDR3 spans 14 amino acids. CDR3: CSASSGGFTYEQYF. In DNA, the CDR3 is TGCAGTGCTTCCTCAGGGGGCTTTACCTACGAGCAGTACTTC.

The J gene is TRBJ2-7, the V gene TRBV7-2; the D is unclear. Germline CDR1 is SGHTA and CDR2 is FQGNSA. Between the trimmed V and J ends, which lost 3 bases and 2 bases, there was a span of 8 bases. The CDR3 has 13 residues. The CDR3 loop is CASSLSGPYEQYF. As DNA, the CDR3 is TGTGCCAGCAGCTTGTCAGGTCCCTACGAGCAGTACTTC.